These 10 T cell receptor beta chains originate from one sample sequenced in a study of beta chain features in type 1 diabetes. Study-wide points: Type 1 diabetes patients had moderately but significantly shorter TCRB CDR3s in all four CD4+ subsets.

Sequenced material consisted of expressed TCRB transcripts (all of the isolated RNA was reverse transcribed). Some clones are missing from TCRdb's copy, which holds only in-frame ones; the method was immunoSEQ multiplex PCR. The sample has 20,000 to 30,000 clones, about 69% seen once. Their antigens are not known. The sequencing sample was made of Tregs from blood. Source of these receptors: a man younger than 30 with type 1 diabetes.

V is TRBV7-2 and J is TRBJ2-7; TRBD2 matches 12 bases. The V gene's germline CDR1 is SGHTA and CDR2 FQGNSA. CDR3 size: 14 residues. The junction had 6 bases not matched to a gene; V was cut back by 8 bases and J by 4 bases. The CDR3 DNA follows: TGTGCCAGCGGTACGACTAGCGGGGGTTACGAGCAGTACTTC. Protein: CASGTTSGGYEQYF.

This sequence joins TRBV5-4 and TRBJ2-5; a weak D match, TRBD2 (5 bases). The germline CDR1 and CDR2 sequences are SGHNT and YYREEE (reference sequence). Trimming cost V 4 bases and J 1 base, with 14 bases left between them. This CDR3 is built from 15 residues. The CDR3 DNA sequence: TGTGCCAGCAGCCGTCCCGGAAGCGGCCAAGAGACCCAGTACTTC. This translates into CASSRPGSGQETQYF.

The chain uses TRBV27 and TRBJ2-3; the match to TRBD2 covers 7 bases. Germline CDR1 and CDR2: MNHEY and SMNVEV (reference sequence). The CDR3 consists of 15 residues. Germline trimming cut 6 bases from V and 6 bases from J; bases unmatched to any gene: 12. The chain's CDR3 is CASSEAGRAVDTQYF. CDR3 sequence (DNA): TGTGCCAGCAGCGAAGCGGGACGTGCAGTGGATACGCAGTATTTT.

The V gene is TRBV19, the J gene TRBJ2-7; maybe TRBD2 (5 bases). The V end was cut by 3 bases, the J end by 6 bases, with 9 bases between. This CDR3 comprises 12 residues. Germline V lookup: CDR1 LNHDA, CDR2 SQIVND (reference sequence). CDR3 coding DNA: TGTGCCAGTAGTATGTCCCGGGGCGAGCAGTACTTC. Residues: CASSMSRGEQYF.

The V gene is TRBV28, the J gene TRBJ1-4; a weak D match, TRBD1 (5 bases). The CDR3 spans 15 residues. V gave up 4 bases and J gave up 5 bases, with 14 bases separating them. CDR1 is MDHEN, CDR2 SYDVKM, per germline. In DNA, the CDR3 is TGTGCCAGCAGTTACAGGCGGGGCCGCAATGAAAAACTGTTTTTT. Residues: CASSYRRGRNEKLFF. Complete variable domain (other parts from reference TRBV28 and TRBJ1-4): DVKVTQSSRYLVKRTGEKVFLECVQDMDHENMFWYRQDPGLGLRLIYFSYDVKMKEKGDIPEGYSVSREKKERFSLILESASTNQTSMYLCASSYRRGRNEKLFFGSGTQLSVL.

The chain recombines TRBV7-2 with TRBJ2-2; D gene uncertain. The CDR3 contains 17 residues. The germline CDR1 and CDR2 sequences are SGHTA and FQGNSA. Trimming took off 5 bases at V and 1 base at J, with 17 bases between the two ends. The CDR3 region has the DNA TGTGCCAGCAGCCAAAGTGGTCGGGTGGGGAACACCGGGGAGCTGTTTTTT. The encoded protein is CASSQSGRVGNTGELFF. Full variable domain (remainder filled in from reference TRBV7-2 and TRBJ2-2): GAGVSQSPSNKVTEKGKDVELRCDPISGHTALYWYRQSLGQGLEFLIYFQGNSAPDKSGLPSDRFSAERTGGSVSTLTIQRTQQEDSAVYLCASSQSGRVGNTGELFFGEGSRLTVL.

This sequence joins TRBV29-1 and TRBJ2-1; 9 nucleotides match TRBD2. Losses at the gene ends were 7 bases for V and 7 bases for J; bases not matched to a gene: 11. Germline lookup yields CDR1 SQVTM and CDR2 ANQGSEA. CDR3 length: 14 amino acids. The CDR3 DNA reads TGCAGCGGGCTAACTAGCGGGTATGTAAATGAGCAGTTCTTC. It encodes CSGLTSGYVNEQFF.

The chain links TRBV5-1 to TRBJ2-1, with D possibly matching TRBD1 (6 bases). V lost 0 bases and J 3 bases, leaving 7 bases between the germline ends. The germline gives CDR1 SGHRS, CDR2 YFSETQ. The CDR3 sequence is 14 residues long. CDR3 amino acids: CASSLGQVYNEQFF. Here the CDR3 DNA reads TGCGCCAGCAGCTTGGGACAGGTCTACAATGAGCAGTTCTTC.

The chain combines TRBV2 with TRBJ1-2, with D hard to call. Trimming removed 2 bases at V and 3 bases at J, with 7 bases between. This CDR3 spans 13 amino acids. Looked up from germline, CDR1 is SNHLY and CDR2 is FYNNEI. The CDR3 is CASSERSYYGYTF. CDR3 bases: TGTGCCAGCAGTGAACGGTCGTACTATGGCTACACCTTC.

The genes are TRBV5-4 and TRBJ1-1, with unresolved D. V gave up 6 bases and J gave up 1 base, with 16 bases separating them. Germline V lookup: CDR1 SGHNT, CDR2 YYREEE (reference sequence). This CDR3 spans 15 amino acids. CDR3 region: CASIKPGTENTEAFF. CDR3 in DNA: TGTGCCAGCATCAAACCCGGTACAGAGAACACTGAAGCTTTCTTT.